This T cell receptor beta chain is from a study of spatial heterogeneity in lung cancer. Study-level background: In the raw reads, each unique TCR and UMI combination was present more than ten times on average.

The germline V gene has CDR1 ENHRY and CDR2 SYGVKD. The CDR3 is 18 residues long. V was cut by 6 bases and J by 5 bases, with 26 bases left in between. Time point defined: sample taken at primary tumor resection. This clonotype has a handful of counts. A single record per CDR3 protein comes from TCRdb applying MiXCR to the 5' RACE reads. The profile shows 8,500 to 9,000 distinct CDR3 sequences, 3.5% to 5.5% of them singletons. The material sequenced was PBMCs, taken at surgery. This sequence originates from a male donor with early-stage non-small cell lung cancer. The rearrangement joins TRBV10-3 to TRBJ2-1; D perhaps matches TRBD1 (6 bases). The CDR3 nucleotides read TGTGCCATCAGCCTGGACAGCTTAGGAGGACCCTACAACAATGAGCAGTTCTTC. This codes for CAISLDSLGGPYNNEQFF.